The clone carrying this TCR beta chain was detected ten times or more. Trimming cost V 5 bases and J 6 bases, with 22 bases left between them. The CDR3 covers 15 residues. Germline V CDR1 and CDR2: DFQATT, SNEGSKA (reference sequence). TCRdb re-called the RT-PCR reads through MiXCR, storing one row per CDR3 protein. The sample includes fewer than 95,000 distinct CDR3 sequences, 4.5% to 5% of them seen just once. The data were obtained in a study of patients and donors after allogeneic stem cell transplantation. This sequence joins TRBV20-1 and TRBJ1-1; no clear D gene. This sequence was found in a human donor who was either an allogeneic HSCT recipient or a stem cell or donor lymphocyte infusion donor (not recorded which). It is not recorded whose cells these are; they may come from a transplant donor. The sequencing input was blood, either unsorted or a sorted T cell fraction (not recorded which). The CDR3 here is CSAHAGRSSGAEAFF. The CDR3 bases are TGCAGTGCTCACGCCGGGAGATCCTCCGGCGCTGAAGCTTTCTTT.